This T cell receptor (beta chain) was captured in a study of cytomegalovirus exposure and HLA in healthy donors. Study-level results: The likely explanation for a cluster of highly shared sequence variants was sequencing artifact. In a later analysis, specific HLA alleles were associated with 15,000 to 20,000 TCR beta sequences at a 0.05 false discovery rate.

As concerns this clone: What it binds is not known.

Use of 60 Vbeta and 13 Jbeta primers characterized the PCR. Authors' data handling: An analysis performed later counted 60 million to 90 million unique TCR beta chains (roughly 11 million of them shared). Produced via immunoSEQ multiplex PCR; TCRdb's table is partial and in-frame only. D and trimming were read from the DNA, whereas the V and J calls and clone size are those reported in that table. The sample yields tens of thousands of clones, more than 70% seen once. This CDR3 has 16 residues. The germline V gene encodes CDR1 SGHNT and CDR2 YENEEA. The V segment lost 5 bases and the J segment 4 bases; nucleotides outside the gene matches: 10.

The sequence came from a woman aged 25 to 39 in good health and CMV-seronegative. The source material was PBMCs. This chain links TRBV11-3 with TRBJ2-1, with 8 bases aligning to TRBD2. The CDR3 DNA reads as TGTGCCAGCAGCCTTAACCCGACTAGCGCGTACAATGAGCAGTTCTTC. It encodes CASSLNPTSAYNEQFF.